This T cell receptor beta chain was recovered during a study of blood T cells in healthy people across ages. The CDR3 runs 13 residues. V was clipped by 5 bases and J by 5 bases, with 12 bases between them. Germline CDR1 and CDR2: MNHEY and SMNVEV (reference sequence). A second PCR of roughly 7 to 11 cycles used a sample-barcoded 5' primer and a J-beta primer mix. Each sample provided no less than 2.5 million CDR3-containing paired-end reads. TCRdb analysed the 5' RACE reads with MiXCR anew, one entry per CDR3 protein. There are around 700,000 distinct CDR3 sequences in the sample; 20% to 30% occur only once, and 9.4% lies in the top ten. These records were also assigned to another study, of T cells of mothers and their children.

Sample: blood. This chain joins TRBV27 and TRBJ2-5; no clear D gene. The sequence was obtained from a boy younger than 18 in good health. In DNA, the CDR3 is TGTGCCAGCAGTGCCGGAATGTTGGAGACCCAGTACTTC. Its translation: CASSAGMLETQYF.